Following are 6 T cell receptor beta chains from one sample sequenced in a study of control samples from healthy donors and cancer patients. The data were produced by immunoSEQ multiplex PCR, yet TCRdb's version contains in-frame clones alone and is incomplete. Of around 70,000 clones in the sample, 94% are singletons; the top ten hold approximately 3%. The material sequenced was blood. These receptors were taken from a woman aged 25 to 45 in good health.

The chain recombines TRBV29-1 with TRBJ1-1, with 7 bases lining up with TRBD1. The V and J ends lost 8 bases and 2 bases, in that order; junction bases with no gene match: 5. The CDR3 runs 12 residues. In germline, CDR1 is SQVTM, CDR2 ANQGSEA. The CDR3 nucleotides are TGCAGCTTCGCAGGGGGTAACACTGAAGCTTTCTTT. This codes for CSFAGGNTEAFF.

With respect to this clone: One junction end does not reproduce the germline sequence, and a read error may be involved. The chain carries TRBV7-3 and TRBJ2-2; TRBD1 aligns across 9 bases. The CDR3 extends over 15 amino acids. Germline assignment: CDR1 SGHTA and CDR2 FQGTGA. CDR3 amino acids: CASSLTGDRAQELFF. The CDR3 DNA reads TGTGCCAGCAGCTTAACAGGGGACAGGGCTCAGGAGTTGTTTTTT.

The chain is built from TRBV30 and TRBJ1-1; 8 bases are a match to TRBD1. In germline, CDR1 is GTSNPN, CDR2 SVGIG (reference sequence). Trimming cost V 5 bases and J 5 bases; bases outside gene matches: 10. This CDR3 spans 14 amino acids. The CDR3 spells CAWGGTGWSTEAFF. Written as DNA, the CDR3 is TGTGCCTGGGGGGGGACAGGTTGGTCTACTGAAGCTTTCTTT.

The chain combines TRBV11-2 with TRBJ1-1; no reliable D call. CDR1 is SGHAT and CDR2 is FQNNGV in the germline V gene. Trimming pared 0 bases from V and 0 bases from J, leaving 5 bases between. This CDR3 has 14 amino acids. In nucleotides, the CDR3 is TGTGCCAGCAGCTTAGATCTTGTGAACACTGAAGCTTTCTTT. Protein: CASSLDLVNTEAFF. The entire variable domain, with the rest obtained from reference TRBV11-2 and TRBJ1-1, is as follows: EAGVAQSPRYKIIEKRQSVAFWCNPISGHATLYWYQQILGQGPKLLIQFQNNGVVDDSQLPKDRFSAERLKGVDSTLKIQPAKLEDSAVYLCASSLDLVNTEAFFGQGTRLTVV.

In the case of this clone: Other DNA sequences in this specimen translate into the identical CDR3. The genes are TRBV5-6 and TRBJ2-5; D might be TRBD2 (6 bases). Germline CDR1 SGHDT, CDR2 YYEEEE. The CDR3 consists of 18 residues. Trimming removed 2 bases from V and 6 bases from J, with 26 bases in between. The CDR3 here is CASSFGPGGLPTLKTQYF. CDR3 nucleotides: TGTGCCAGCAGCTTTGGGCCCGGGGGACTCCCAACGTTGAAGACCCAGTACTTC.

This clone was detected only once. This chain connects TRBV5-1 to TRBJ1-5, with 8 bases fitting TRBD1. The CDR3 runs to 15 residues. Germline CDR1 SGHRS, CDR2 YFSETQ. With V trimmed by 0 bases and J by 5 bases, 4 bases remained unmatched. The CDR3 nucleotides read TGCGCCAGCAGCTTGGAGGGACAGGTTTATCAGCCCCAGCATTTT. Its translation: CASSLEGQVYQPQHF. The variable domain in full, completed from reference TRBV5-1 and TRBJ1-5, reads KAGVTQTPRYLIKTRGQQVTLSCSPISGHRSVSWYQQTPGQGLQFLFEYFSETQRNKGNFPGRFSGRQFSNSRSEMNVSTLELGDSALYLCASSLEGQVYQPQHFGDGTRLSIL.